This T cell receptor beta chain was recovered during a study of blood T cell repertoires in COVID-19. Overall study context: Acute and convalescent COVID-19 samples came from the United States, Italy and Spain.

Those enrolled, adults aged 18 to 89 years, came from around 24 US areas. Sequenced by immunoSEQ multiplex PCR; TCRdb stores in-frame clones only, minus some. The data show more than 300,000 clones, with more than 90% seen just once and roughly 18% held by the top ten. The CDR3 extends over 13 amino acids. CDR1 SNHLY and CDR2 FYNNEI come from the germline V gene. The ends were cut back, 6 bases at V and 5 bases at J, with 13 bases in the middle. This chain uses TRBV2 with TRBJ2-5; D is possibly TRBD2 (6 bases). Sequenced input: PBMCs or T cells enriched from blood (not recorded which). The clonotype was recovered from a woman younger than 45 who had recovered from COVID-19. This chain's CDR3 is CASRRSGEETQYF. The DNA of the CDR3 is TGTGCCAGCAGGAGGTCGGGGGAGGAGACCCAGTACTTC. Using reference TRBV2 and TRBJ2-5 for the parts outside the CDR3, the full variable domain is EPEVTQTPSHQVTQMGQEVILRCVPISNHLYFYWYRQILGQKVEFLVSFYNNEISEKSEIFDDQFSVERPDGSNFTLKIRSTKLEDSAMYFCASRRSGEETQYFGPGTRLLVL.